This TCR beta chain is drawn from a study of cytomegalovirus exposure and HLA in healthy donors. Study-level findings and limits: What was likely a sequencing artifact was a cluster of highly shared sequence variants.

PCR used 60 Vbeta primers and 13 Jbeta primers. Profiling relied on immunoSEQ multiplex PCR, and the TCRdb table lists in-frame clones only, not all of them. The top ten clones hold less than 5% of a sample with about 150,000 clones, 80% of them seen once. Of note for this clone: What it binds is not known.

CDR1 LNHDA and CDR2 SQIVND come from the germline V gene (reference sequence). V shed 0 bases, J shed 4 bases, and the junction held 13 bases outside the gene matches. The CDR3 spans 18 residues. This chain connects TRBV19 to TRBJ2-7, with 9 bases fitting TRBD2. The sequenced sample consisted of PBMCs. This TCR came from a young man in good health. The CDR3 here is CASSIEFPSGASPYEQYF. The CDR3 region has the DNA TGTGCCAGTAGTATAGAATTTCCTAGCGGGGCGTCCCCTTACGAGCAGTACTTC.